The clone carrying this T cell receptor (beta chain) was recorded only once. Its specificity is not known. The trim removed 4 bases at V and 2 bases at J, leaving 6 bases unmatched. Looked up from germline, CDR1 is SGHRS and CDR2 is YFSETQ. The CDR3 extends over 16 amino acids. The data were obtained in a study of cytotoxic CD8 clonotypes in ibrutinib-treated CLL. In the study overall: Response was recorded as partial in some 24 patients and complete in 2; at median approximately 63 months, approximately 14 remained remitted and about twelve had progressed. General study findings and limits: Investigators sampled sustained-remission and progressing patients at differing times.

Only in-frame clones appear in the TCRdb table, and some are missing; sequencing was by immunoSEQ multiplex PCR. The sample contains 330,000 or so clones, approximately 67% of which appear only once. Sample: PBMCs, taken after 36 months of ibrutinib treatment. The chain uses TRBV5-1 and TRBJ2-1; 10 bases map to TRBD2. The TCR originated in a human donor with chronic lymphocytic leukemia. CDR3 loop: CASSPTGLAAYNEQFF. CDR3 DNA: TGCGCCAGCAGCCCAACCGGACTAGCGGCCTACAATGAGCAGTTCTTC.